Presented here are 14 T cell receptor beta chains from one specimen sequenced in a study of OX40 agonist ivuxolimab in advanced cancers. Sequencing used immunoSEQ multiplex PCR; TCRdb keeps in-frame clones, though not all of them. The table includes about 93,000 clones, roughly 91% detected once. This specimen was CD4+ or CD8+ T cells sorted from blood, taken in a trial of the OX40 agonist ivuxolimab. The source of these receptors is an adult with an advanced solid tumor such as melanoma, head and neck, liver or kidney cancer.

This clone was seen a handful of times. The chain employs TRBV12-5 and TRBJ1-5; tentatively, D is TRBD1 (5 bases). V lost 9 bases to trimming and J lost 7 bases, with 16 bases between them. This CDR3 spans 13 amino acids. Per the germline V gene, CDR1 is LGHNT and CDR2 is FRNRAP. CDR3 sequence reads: CASGHLEGQPQHF. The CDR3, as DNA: TGTGCTAGCGGACATCTCGAGGGACAGCCCCAGCATTTT.

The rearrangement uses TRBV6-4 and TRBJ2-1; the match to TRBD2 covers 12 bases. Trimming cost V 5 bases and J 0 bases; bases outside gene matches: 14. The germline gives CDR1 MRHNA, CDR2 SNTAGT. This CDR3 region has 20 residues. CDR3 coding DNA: TGTGCCAGCAGTTTTACCGGGACTAGCGGGCTTCTTAGCTCCTACAATGAGCAGTTCTTC. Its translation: CASSFTGTSGLLSSYNEQFF.

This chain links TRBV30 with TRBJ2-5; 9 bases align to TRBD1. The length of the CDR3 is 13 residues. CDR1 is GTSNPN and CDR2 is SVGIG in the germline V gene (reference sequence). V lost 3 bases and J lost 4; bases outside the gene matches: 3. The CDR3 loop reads CAWSWTGVETQYF. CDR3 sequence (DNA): TGTGCCTGGAGCTGGACAGGGGTAGAGACCCAGTACTTC.

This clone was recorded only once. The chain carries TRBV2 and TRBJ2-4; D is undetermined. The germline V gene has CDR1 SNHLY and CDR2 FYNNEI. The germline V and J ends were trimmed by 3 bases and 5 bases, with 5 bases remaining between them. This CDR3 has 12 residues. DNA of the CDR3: TGTGCCAGCAGTGATCAGGAAAACATTCAGTACTTC. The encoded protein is CASSDQENIQYF.

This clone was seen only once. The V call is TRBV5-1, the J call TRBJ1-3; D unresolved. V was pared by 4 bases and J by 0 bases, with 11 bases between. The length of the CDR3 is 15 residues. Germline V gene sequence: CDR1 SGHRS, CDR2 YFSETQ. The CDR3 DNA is TGCGCCAGCAGCCCGTCGGGATCCTCTGGAAACACCATATATTTT. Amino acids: CASSPSGSSGNTIYF.

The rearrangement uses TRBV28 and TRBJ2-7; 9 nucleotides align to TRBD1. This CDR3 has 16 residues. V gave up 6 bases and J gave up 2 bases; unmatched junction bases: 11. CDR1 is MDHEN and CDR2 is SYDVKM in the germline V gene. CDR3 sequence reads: CASSPPPGQGTYEQYF. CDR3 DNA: TGTGCCAGCAGCCCTCCTCCGGGACAGGGAACCTACGAGCAGTACTTC.

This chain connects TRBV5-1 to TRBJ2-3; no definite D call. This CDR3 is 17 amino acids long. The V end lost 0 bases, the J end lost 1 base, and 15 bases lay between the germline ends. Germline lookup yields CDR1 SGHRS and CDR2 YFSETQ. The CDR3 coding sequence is TGCGCCAGCAGCTTGGCCGGGCTGCCGGAAGGCACAGATACGCAGTATTTT. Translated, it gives CASSLAGLPEGTDTQYF.

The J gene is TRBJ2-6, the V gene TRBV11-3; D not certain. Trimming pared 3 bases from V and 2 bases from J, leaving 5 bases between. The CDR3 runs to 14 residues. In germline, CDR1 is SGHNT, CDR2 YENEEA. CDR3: CASSFNTGANVLTF. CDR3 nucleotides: TGTGCCAGCAGCTTCAACACTGGGGCCAACGTCCTGACTTTC.

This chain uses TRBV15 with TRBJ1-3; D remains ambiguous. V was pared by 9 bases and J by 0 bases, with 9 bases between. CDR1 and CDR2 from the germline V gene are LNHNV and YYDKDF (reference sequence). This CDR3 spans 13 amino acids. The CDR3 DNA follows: TGTGCCACGAGGTTATTCTCTGGAAACACCATATATTTT. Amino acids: CATRLFSGNTIYF.

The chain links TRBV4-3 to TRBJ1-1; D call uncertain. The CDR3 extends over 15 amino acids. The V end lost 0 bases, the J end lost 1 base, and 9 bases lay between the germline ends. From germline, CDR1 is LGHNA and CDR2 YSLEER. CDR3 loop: CASSQESGSNTEAFF. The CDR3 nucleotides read TGCGCCAGCAGCCAAGAGTCTGGTTCGAACACTGAAGCTTTCTTT.

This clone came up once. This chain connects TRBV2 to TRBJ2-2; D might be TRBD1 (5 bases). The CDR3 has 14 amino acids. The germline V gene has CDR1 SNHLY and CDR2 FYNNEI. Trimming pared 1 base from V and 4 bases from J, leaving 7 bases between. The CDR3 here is CASSEGGGTGELFF. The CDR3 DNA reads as TGTGCCAGCAGTGAAGGGGGCGGCACCGGGGAGCTGTTTTTT.

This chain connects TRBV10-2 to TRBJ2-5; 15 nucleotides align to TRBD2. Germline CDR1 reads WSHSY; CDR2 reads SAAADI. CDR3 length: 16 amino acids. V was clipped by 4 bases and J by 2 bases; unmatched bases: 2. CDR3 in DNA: TGCGCCAGCAGTGCGGGACTAGCGGGGGGTCAAGAGACCCAGTACTTC. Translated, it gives CASSAGLAGGQETQYF.

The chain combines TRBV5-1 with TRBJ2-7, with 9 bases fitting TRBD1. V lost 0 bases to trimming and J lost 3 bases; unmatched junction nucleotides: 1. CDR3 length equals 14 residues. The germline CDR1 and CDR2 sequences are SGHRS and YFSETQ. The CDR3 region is CASSLAGQGYEQYF. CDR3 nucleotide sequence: TGCGCCAGCAGCTTGGCGGGACAGGGCTACGAGCAGTACTTC. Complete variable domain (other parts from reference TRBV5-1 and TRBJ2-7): KAGVTQTPRYLIKTRGQQVTLSCSPISGHRSVSWYQQTPGQGLQFLFEYFSETQRNKGNFPGRFSGRQFSNSRSEMNVSTLELGDSALYLCASSLAGQGYEQYFGPGTRLTVT.

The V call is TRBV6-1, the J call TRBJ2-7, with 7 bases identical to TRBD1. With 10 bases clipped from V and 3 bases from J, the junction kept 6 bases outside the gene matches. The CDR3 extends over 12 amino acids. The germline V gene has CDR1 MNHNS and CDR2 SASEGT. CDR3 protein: CATLRDSYEQYF. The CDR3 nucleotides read TGTGCCACCCTCCGGGACAGCTACGAGCAGTACTTC.